Below, 12 T cell receptor beta chains from the same sample are listed, as sequenced in a study of tumor and adjacent non-tumor tissue in lung cancer (dated by TCRdb to between 2018 and 2020). RNA was isolated from bulk unsorted tissue, and RNA quality was assessed with a NanoDrop ND-1000 and an Agilent 2100. Libraries were prepared through multiplex PCR. Instrument used: Illumina HiSeq 2500. TCRbeta libraries were built by three rounds of nested PCR using primers (Table S4), following protocols modified from ARM-PCR. TCRdb reanalyzed the raw reads on its own, using fastp at Q25 for trimming and MiXCR for clone calling, and kept in-frame beta chains. Every distinct CDR3 protein forms one entry, paired with its most common genes and DNA. This sample has roughly 200,000 distinct CDR3 sequences in its table, and roughly 70% of those were observed once. Of the sample, approximately 25% falls within the top ten clones.

The material sequenced was lung tumor tissue. These receptors all come from a man aged 55 to 69 with non-small cell lung cancer.

Note on this clonotype: Possible read error: a much larger clone is one base away. The chain has TRBV29-1 and TRBJ1-1, with D possibly TRBD1 on 5 matching bases. Germline assignment: CDR1 SQVTM and CDR2 ANQGSEA. The CDR3 is 14 amino acids. With 7 bases removed from V and 4 bases from J, the gap between germline ends came to 19 bases. The CDR3 protein is CSAPRGGVITEAFF. CDR3 DNA sequence: TGCAGCGCTCCCCGTGGGGGAGTGATCACTGAAGCTTTCTTT.

Notes on this clonotype: Germline is not matched at one junction end, which may reflect a read error. The chain is built from TRBV20-1 and TRBJ1-3; a possible D gene is TRBD1 (5 bases). The CDR3 extends over 13 amino acids. Germline V gene lookup returns CDR1 DFQATT and CDR2 SNEGSKA (reference sequence). CDR3 nucleotides: TGCACTGCTAGCCGGGACCCTCTAAACATCATATATTTT. Amino acid sequence: CTASRDPLNIIYF.

This clonotype was detected a few times. A much larger clone lies a single base off, so this may be a read error. This rearrangement joins TRBV11-2 to TRBJ2-5, with D tentatively TRBD2 (5 bases). V was shortened by 5 bases and J by 8 bases, with 18 bases between the two germline ends. Germline-derived CDR1 and CDR2 are SGHAT and FQNNGV. The CDR3 runs 14 residues. CDR3 amino acids: CASSQRRTGDTQYF. Written as DNA, the CDR3 is TGTGCCAGCAGCCAACGACGGACCGGGGATACCCAGTACTTC.

In DNA, the CDR3 is TGCGCCAGCAGCCAATTAGCGGGGGTTACGTTCTTC. Translating gives CASSQLAGVTFF. The chain is built from TRBV4-1 and TRBJ2-1, with TRBD2 matching over 9 bases. The V gene's germline CDR1 is MGHRA and CDR2 YSYEKL. The CDR3 runs to 12 residues. V was clipped by 2 bases and J by 15 bases; unmatched bases: 5.

Regarding this clonotype: One junction end disagrees with the germline gene, perhaps due to a read error. The V gene is TRBV29-1, the J gene TRBJ2-5; TRBD1 matches at 9 bases. Germline V gene sequence: CDR1 SQVTM, CDR2 ANQGSEA. CDR3 length: 13 amino acids. In nucleotides, the CDR3 is TGCAGCGTTGAAGCGGGACAGGGAGAGAGCCAGTACTTC. It yields the protein CSVEAGQGESQYF.

This clonotype was picked up one time. Lacking the conserved final phenylalanine or tryptophan, this CDR3 likely reflects a read error. V gene TRBV20-1 combines with J gene TRBJ2-5, with TRBD2 identical over 11 bases. The CDR3 consists of 15 residues. Germline lookup yields CDR1 DFQATT and CDR2 SNEGSKA (reference sequence). V trimming: 1 base; J trimming: 3 bases; junction bases outside the gene matches: 4. The CDR3 DNA is TGCAGTGCTAGAGGTCTGGGACTAGCGGAAGAGACCCAGTACCTC. It yields the protein CSARGLGLAEETQYL.

Turning to this clonotype: A much more abundant neighbour one base away suggests this may be a read error. The chain carries TRBV20-1 and TRBJ1-5, with unresolved D. From germline, CDR1 is DFQATT and CDR2 SNEGSKA (reference sequence). The CDR3 spans 12 residues. Deletions cut 5 bases from V and 12 bases from J, with 17 bases between. CDR3 coding DNA: TGCAGTGCTCGTCTCGGGTCATCAGTCCAGCATTTT. Translating it yields CSARLGSSVQHF.

This clonotype has only one observation. A read error may account for a junction end that differs from germline. This chain uses TRBV11-3 with TRBJ1-1; 7 bases align to TRBD1. This CDR3 is built from 15 residues. The germline CDR1 and CDR2 sequences are SGHNT and YENEEA. CDR3 amino acids: CASSLERGRHADAFF. The CDR3 DNA reads as TGTGCCAGCAGCTTAGAAAGGGGGCGACACGCTGATGCTTTCTTT.

In its sample, this clonotype was seen a few times. A much larger clone differs from this one at a single base, so this may be a read error. Written as DNA, the CDR3 is TGTGCCAGCAGCCAACTAGCGGGAGGGCCCCCCGGGGAGCTGTTTTTT. Protein product: CASSQLAGGPPGELFF. J is TRBJ2-2 and V is TRBV12-3 or TRBV12-4, with 13 bases lining up with TRBD2. V gave up 6 bases and J gave up 6 bases; unmatched junction bases: 7. The CDR3 is 16 amino acids.

The rearrangement uses TRBV6-1 and TRBJ1-5; possibly TRBD1 for D (5 bases). Trimming shortened V by 10 bases and J by 6 bases, and 25 bases separated the two germline ends. The CDR3 sequence is 16 residues long. Germline lookup yields CDR1 MNHNS and CDR2 SASEGT. CDR3 residues: CAITDRGGVGIQPQHF. The CDR3 coding sequence is TGTGCCATCACCGACCGAGGAGGGGTTGGCATTCAGCCCCAGCATTTT.

A single count supports this clonotype. A read error may account for a junction end that differs from germline. The rearrangement joins TRBV11-2 to TRBJ2-7; the D call may be TRBD1 or TRBD2 (5 bases each). The CDR3 has 17 residues. CDR1 SGHAT and CDR2 FQNNGV come from the germline V gene. The DNA of the CDR3 is TGTACCAGCAGCTTAATAGTTGGTAGTGGGGGCTCCTACGAGCAGTACTTC. It codes for CTSSLIVGSGGSYEQYF.

This rearrangement joins TRBV20-1 to TRBJ2-7; 9 bases map to TRBD2. The CDR3 covers 18 residues. Germline lookup yields CDR1 DFQATT and CDR2 SNEGSKA (reference sequence). The V gene end was trimmed by 6 bases and the J gene end by 1 base; junction bases not matched to a gene: 19. The CDR3 protein is CSAWDGGRGGKTSYEQYF. The CDR3 bases are TGCAGTGCCTGGGATGGGGGGCGGGGGGGAAAGACTTCCTACGAGCAGTACTTC.